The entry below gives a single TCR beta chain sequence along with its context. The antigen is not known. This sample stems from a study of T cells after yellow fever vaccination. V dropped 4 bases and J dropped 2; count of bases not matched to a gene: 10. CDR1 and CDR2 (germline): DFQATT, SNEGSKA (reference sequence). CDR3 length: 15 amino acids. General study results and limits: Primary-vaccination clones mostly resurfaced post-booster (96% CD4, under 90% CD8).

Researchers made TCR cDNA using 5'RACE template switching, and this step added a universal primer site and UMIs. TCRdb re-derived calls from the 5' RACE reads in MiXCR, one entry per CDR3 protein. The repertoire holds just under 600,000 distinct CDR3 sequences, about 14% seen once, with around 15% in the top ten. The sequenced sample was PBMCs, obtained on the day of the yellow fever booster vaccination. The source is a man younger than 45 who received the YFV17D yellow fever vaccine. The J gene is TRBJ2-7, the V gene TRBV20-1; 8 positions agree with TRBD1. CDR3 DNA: TGCAGTGCTAATGGAGGACAGGGAAGGCCCTACGAGCAGTACTTC. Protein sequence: CSANGGQGRPYEQYF.